One TCR beta chain is described in this entry. The antigen is unknown. Use of 60 Vbeta and 13 Jbeta primers characterized the PCR. The repertoire was sequenced with immunoSEQ multiplex PCR; TCRdb's copy has only in-frame clones and lacks some. The table shows 180,000 or so clones, with roughly 80% occurring only once. This specimen belongs to a study of cytomegalovirus exposure and HLA in healthy donors. Trimming took 5 bases from V and 0 from J, leaving 8 bases between them. CDR3 length: 14 amino acids. CDR1 SGHRS and CDR2 YFSETQ come from the germline V gene. Study-wide results and caveats: Overall, about 160 TCR beta chains were annotated as cytomegalovirus-associated. Trimming of TCR beta V- and J-genes showed a link, identified in a later analysis, to a missense DCLRE1C variant.

Every donor was a healthy person donating bone marrow. The chain is built from TRBV5-1 and TRBJ2-2, with unresolved D. This receptor was identified in a female donor in good health and CMV-seronegative. Sequencing was performed on PBMCs. CDR3 in amino acids: CASRSGPNTGELFF. The CDR3 coding sequence is TGCGCCAGCAGGTCAGGCCCGAACACCGGGGAGCTGTTTTTT.